This TCR beta chain is drawn from a study of cytomegalovirus exposure and HLA in healthy donors. The trim removed 6 bases at V and 2 bases at J, leaving 6 bases unmatched. This CDR3 comprises 16 residues. CDR1 is MNHNY, CDR2 SVGAGI, per germline (reference sequence). PCR employed 60 Vbeta and 13 Jbeta primers. The protocol was immunoSEQ multiplex PCR, while the TCRdb copy is restricted to in-frame clones and leaves out a portion. The sample has 130,000 to 150,000 clones, over 60% seen once; the top ten hold approximately 0.66%. This clone was recorded only once. This clonotype originated in a male donor in good health and CMV-seronegative. Sequences were obtained from PBMCs. The chain couples TRBV6-6 to TRBJ1-6; 8 nucleotides agree with TRBD1. CDR3 residues: CASRAGGPTYNSPLHF. The CDR3 nucleotides are TGTGCCAGCAGAGCAGGGGGCCCTACCTATAATTCACCCCTCCACTTT.